This T cell receptor (beta chain) was documented in a study of shared clonotypes between healthy human individuals. Naivety among CD8 cells was defined by CD45RO negativity and positive CCR7 selection, thereby excluding terminally differentiated effector memory CD45RA+ cells. Data came from immunoSEQ multiplex PCR; TCRdb stores just in-frame clones and leaves some out. The table includes around 2,000,000 clones, approximately 95% detected once. The CDR3 is 16 residues long. V trimming: 4 bases; J trimming: 6 bases; junction bases outside the gene matches: 13. Germline CDR1 and CDR2: MNHEY and SVGAGI.

Sequencing input: naive CD8+ T cells sorted from blood. The chain combines TRBV6-5 with TRBJ2-7, with 9 bases matching TRBD1. The sequence came from a man aged 18 to 29 in good health. Here the CDR3 DNA reads TGTGCCAGCAGTTCCATTAGTCCCGGGACAGGGATCGAGCAGTACTTC. Residues: CASSSISPGTGIEQYF.